This T cell receptor (beta chain) was documented in a study of blood T cell repertoires in COVID-19. As for the study in general: Acute and convalescent COVID-19 specimens originated in the United States, Italy and Spain. PBMCs, B-cell-depleted T cells, or T cells were the source of the cDNA or gDNA that made up the material.

Authors' analysis steps: Counts of nucleated cells, estimated from reference gene primer amplification, were obtained. Generated by immunoSEQ multiplex PCR, the TCRdb table keeps only in-frame clones and is missing some. The V and J calls and clone size come from that table; D and trimming were worked out from the DNA. Among 130,000 to 150,000 clones listed, 84% were seen once. The V and J ends lost 9 bases and 0 bases respectively, with 12 bases between them. The V gene's germline CDR1 is LNHDA and CDR2 SQIVND (reference sequence). CDR3 size: 14 residues. The receptor was derived from a human donor in a cohort sampled during active COVID-19. This chain connects TRBV19 to TRBJ1-5; perhaps TRBD1 as D (6 bases). Sequencing was done on a sample of peripheral blood. The CDR3 loop is CASSQGISNQPQHF. The CDR3 DNA sequence: TGTGCCAGCTCTCAGGGGATTAGCAATCAGCCCCAGCATTTT. Full variable domain (rest looked up from reference TRBV19 and TRBJ1-5): DGGITQSPKYLFRKEGQNVTLSCEQNLNHDAMYWYRQDPGQGLRLIYYSQIVNDFQKGDIAEGYSVSREKKESFPLTVTSAQKNPTAFYLCASSQGISNQPQHFGDGTRLSIL.